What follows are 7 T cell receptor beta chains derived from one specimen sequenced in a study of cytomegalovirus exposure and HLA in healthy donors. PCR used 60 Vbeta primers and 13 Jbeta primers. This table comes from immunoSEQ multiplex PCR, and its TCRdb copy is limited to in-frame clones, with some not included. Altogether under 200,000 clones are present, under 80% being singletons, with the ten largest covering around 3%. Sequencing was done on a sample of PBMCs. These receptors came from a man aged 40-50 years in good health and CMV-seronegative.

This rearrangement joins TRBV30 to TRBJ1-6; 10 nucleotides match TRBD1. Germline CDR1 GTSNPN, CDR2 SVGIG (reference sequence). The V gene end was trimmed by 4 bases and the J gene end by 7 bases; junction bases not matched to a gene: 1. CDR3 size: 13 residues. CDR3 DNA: TGTGCCTGGACGGACAGGGGGAATTCACCCCTCCACTTT. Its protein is CAWTDRGNSPLHF.

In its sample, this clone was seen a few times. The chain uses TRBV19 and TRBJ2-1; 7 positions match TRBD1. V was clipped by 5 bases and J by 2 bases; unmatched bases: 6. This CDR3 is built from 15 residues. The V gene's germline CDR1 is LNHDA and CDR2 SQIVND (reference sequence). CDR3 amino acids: CASSPRDSPYNEQFF. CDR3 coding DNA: TGTGCCAGTAGTCCTAGGGACAGCCCCTACAATGAGCAGTTCTTC.

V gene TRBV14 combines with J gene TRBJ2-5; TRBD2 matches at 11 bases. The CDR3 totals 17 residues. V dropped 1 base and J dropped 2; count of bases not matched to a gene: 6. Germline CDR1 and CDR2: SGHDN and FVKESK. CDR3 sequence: CASSQGSLAGAQETQYF. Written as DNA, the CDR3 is TGTGCCAGCAGCCAAGGTTCACTAGCGGGGGCTCAAGAGACCCAGTACTTC.

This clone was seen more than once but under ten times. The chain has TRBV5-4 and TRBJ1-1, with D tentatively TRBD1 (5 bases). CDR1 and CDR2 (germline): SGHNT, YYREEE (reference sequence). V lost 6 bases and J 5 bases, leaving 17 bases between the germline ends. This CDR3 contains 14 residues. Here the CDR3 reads CASKGGIGGTEAFF. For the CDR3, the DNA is TGTGCCAGCAAGGGCGGTATCGGGGGGACTGAAGCTTTCTTT. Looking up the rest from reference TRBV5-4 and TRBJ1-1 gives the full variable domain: ETGVTQSPTHLIKTRGQQVTLRCSSQSGHNTVSWYQQALGQGPQFIFQYYREEENGRGNFPPRFSGLQFPNYSSELNVNALELDDSALYLCASKGGIGGTEAFFGQGTRLTVV.

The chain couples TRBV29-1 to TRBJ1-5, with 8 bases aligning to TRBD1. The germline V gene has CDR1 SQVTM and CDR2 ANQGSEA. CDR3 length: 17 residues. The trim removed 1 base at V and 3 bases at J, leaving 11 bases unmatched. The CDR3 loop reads CSVEGKTGDSNNQPQHF. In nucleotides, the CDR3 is TGCAGCGTTGAAGGCAAGACAGGGGATAGTAACAATCAGCCCCAGCATTTT. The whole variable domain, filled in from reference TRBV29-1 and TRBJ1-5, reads SAVISQKPSRDICQRGTSLTIQCQVDSQVTMMFWYRQQPGQSLTLIATANQGSEATYESGFVIDKFPISRPNLTFSTLTVSNMSPEDSSIYLCSVEGKTGDSNNQPQHFGDGTRLSIL.

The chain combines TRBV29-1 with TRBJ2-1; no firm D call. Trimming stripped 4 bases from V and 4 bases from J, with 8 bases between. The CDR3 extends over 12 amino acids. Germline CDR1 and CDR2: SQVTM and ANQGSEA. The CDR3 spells CSVASTYNEQFF. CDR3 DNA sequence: TGCAGCGTTGCGTCTACGTACAATGAGCAGTTCTTC.

CDR3 DNA sequence: TGTGCCAGTAGTCCGCGTTTGGAGAATCAGCCCCAGCATTTT. This codes for CASSPRLENQPQHF. The chain couples TRBV19 to TRBJ1-5; no definite D call. CDR3 length: 14 residues. The V end lost 5 bases, the J end lost 4 bases, and 12 bases lay between the germline ends. Germline V gives CDR1 LNHDA, CDR2 SQIVND (reference sequence). The whole variable domain, filled in from reference TRBV19 and TRBJ1-5, reads DGGITQSPKYLFRKEGQNVTLSCEQNLNHDAMYWYRQDPGQGLRLIYYSQIVNDFQKGDIAEGYSVSREKKESFPLTVTSAQKNPTAFYLCASSPRLENQPQHFGDGTRLSIL.